This is a list of T cell receptor beta chains from one sample in a study of beta chain features in type 1 diabetes. Sequencing was performed with immunoSEQ multiplex PCR; in TCRdb, only in-frame clones are kept and a portion is missing. The table records nearly 350,000 clones, less than 10% of them present only once. The sequenced material came from central memory CD4+ T cells from blood. These TCRs come from a young woman in good health. Both conserved end residues are part of each CDR3. The size entry is marked missing in some rows and otherwise reads once, few, many or a size class.

j_call v_call clone_size cdr3_aa
TRBJ2-3 TRBV4-3 many CASSQVWRRDRSTDTQYF
TRBJ2-5 TRBV7-3 . CASSRMIQETQYF
TRBJ1-2 TRBV19 few CASTRGGQGIYGYTF
TRBJ1-4 TRBV6-5 . CASRSEGAGTEKLFF
TRBJ1-1 TRBV28 . CASISNLGIRNTEAFF
TRBJ2-1 TRBV2 few CASSEDGRGDEQFF
TRBJ2-1 TRBV29-1 few CSYRGHYNEQFF
TRBJ2-7 TRBV6-5 . CATVRQGTRDEQYF
TRBJ2-7 TRBV10-2 . CASSEGGLLYEQYF
TRBJ1-5 TRBV28 few CASSHVVGSGGHNQPQHF
TRBJ1-1 TRBV7-2 . CASSPKTGNTEAFF
TRBJ1-2 TRBV5-4 . CASSLDRGYGYTF
TRBJ1-1 TRBV18 . CASSTTGQNTEAFF
TRBJ1-1 TRBV20-1 . CSARTGTEAFF
TRBJ2-7 TRBV5-6 many CASSFSSGRAQYF